This T cell receptor (beta chain) appears in the sequencing data of a study of shared clonotypes between healthy human individuals. Looked up from germline, CDR1 is LNHNV and CDR2 is YYDKDF (reference sequence). V was trimmed by 5 bases and J by 6 bases, leaving 17 bases between them. This CDR3 has 15 residues. Per the original data handling: Filtering differed since immunoSEQ provided only junctions, with no quality scores. Repertoires were generated with immunoSEQ multiplex PCR, while TCRdb's copy carries only in-frame clones and drops some. The DNA gave D and trimming, while V, J and clone size come from that table. The sample has some 1,100,000 clones; about four fifths are singletons. The study drew its donors from healthy HIV-negative adults without recent acute infections or vaccinations. This clone occurred once.

Sequenced input: memory CD4+ T cells from PBMCs. The subset denotes: CD45RA-negative fraction. The origin of this receptor is a man younger than 35 in good health. Some clones in this sample may be carry-over from other donors' samples. The chain combines TRBV15 with TRBJ1-5; D possibly corresponds to TRBD1 (5 bases). DNA for the CDR3: TGTGCCACCAGCGGGCTCAGGGATATAGGTCAGCCCCAGCATTTT. Amino acid sequence: CATSGLRDIGQPQHF.